These T cell receptor beta chains were read from a single sample in a study of blood T cell repertoires in COVID-19. Clones were read by immunoSEQ multiplex PCR, and TCRdb kept only the in-frame ones, dropping some. In the table there are some 250,000 clones, approximately 90% of which are singletons. The sequenced material came from PBMCs or T cells enriched from blood (not recorded which). All receptors come from a man aged 18 to 29 who had recovered from COVID-19. CDR3s include the opening cysteine and the closing phenylalanine or tryptophan. Each record gives: clone size, D gene, J gene, V gene, CDR3 protein, CDR3 DNA. A D gene is named only where the DNA matches it firmly. Size tells how often a clone was seen (once, few, many) or the class of an expanded clone, and some rows leave it out.

>NA|TRBD1|TRBJ1-2|TRBV12-3/TRBV12-4
CASRGTVGYTF
TGTGCCAGCAGGGGGACAGTCGGCTACACCTTC
>few|TRBD1|TRBJ1-2|TRBV28
CASSPPGQAYGYTF
TGTGCCAGCAGTCCACCGGGACAGGCTTATGGCTACACCTTC
>NA|NA|TRBJ2-5|TRBV2
CASSVSWLAGETQYF
TGTGCCAGCAGTGTCTCTTGGCTAGCTGGAGAGACCCAGTACTTC
>few|TRBD2|TRBJ2-7|TRBV15
CATSRGSSGISYEQYF
TGTGCCACCAGCAGGGGAAGTAGCGGGATCTCCTACGAGCAGTACTTC
>few|TRBD1|TRBJ2-1|TRBV5-4
CASSQDRGGHNEQFF
TGTGCCAGCAGCCAAGACAGGGGGGGACACAATGAGCAGTTCTTC
>once|TRBD1|TRBJ1-6|TRBV11-2
CASSPLSGGTPLHF
TGTGCCAGCAGCCCCCTTTCAGGGGGAACACCCCTCCACTTT
>NA|TRBD2|TRBJ2-1|TRBV24-1
CATSGTSGLGSYNEQFF
TGTGCCACCAGTGGTACTAGCGGTCTCGGCTCCTACAATGAGCAGTTCTTC
>NA|TRBD1|TRBJ1-2|TRBV10-1
CASSDQDRDVNGYTF
TGCGCCAGCAGTGACCAGGACAGGGATGTGAATGGCTACACCTTC
>NA|TRBD1|TRBJ2-4|TRBV27
CASRPTGGVKNIQYF
TGTGCCAGCAGACCGACAGGGGGCGTCAAAAACATTCAGTACTTC
>few|TRBD1|TRBJ1-1|TRBV30
CAWNFLDRDHTEAFF
TGTGCCTGGAACTTTCTGGACAGGGATCATACTGAAGCTTTCTTT
>NA|TRBD1|TRBJ2-3|TRBV5-4
CASSLGPGQGRADTQYF
TGTGCCAGCAGCTTGGGGCCGGGACAGGGGAGAGCAGATACGCAGTATTTT
>NA|TRBD1|TRBJ2-7|TRBV23-1
CASSQDRGYEQYF
TGCGCCAGCAGTCAGGACAGGGGCTACGAGCAGTACTTC
>NA|NA|TRBJ1-1|TRBV28
CASRAGGNTEAFF
TGTGCCAGCAGAGCGGGGGGGAACACTGAAGCTTTCTTT
>NA|TRBD2|TRBJ2-1|TRBV6-4
CASSDSLAGGGQFF
TGTGCCAGCAGTGACAGCCTAGCGGGAGGTGGGCAGTTCTTC
>NA|NA|TRBJ2-7|TRBV28
CASGRPYEQYF
TGTGCCTCCGGCAGGCCCTACGAGCAGTACTTC
>many|TRBD2|TRBJ2-1|TRBV7-3
CASSRSGSPGNYNEQFF
TGTGCCAGCAGCCGCAGCGGGAGCCCAGGAAATTACAATGAGCAGTTCTTC
>NA|NA|TRBJ1-1|TRBV27
CASSPIHSVEAFF
TGTGCCAGCAGCCCTATACACAGTGTTGAAGCTTTCTTT
>NA|NA|TRBJ1-6|TRBV6-1
CASSERVHNSPLHF
TGTGCCAGCAGTGAACGGGTCCATAATTCACCCCTCCACTTT
>NA|TRBD1|TRBJ2-1|TRBV19
CASSSLTGSFYNEQFF
TGTGCCAGTAGTAGCCTGACAGGGTCGTTCTACAATGAGCAGTTCTTC
>few|NA|TRBJ2-5|TRBV2
CASMREETQYF
TGTGCCAGCATGAGGGAGGAGACCCAGTACTTC
>NA|NA|TRBJ1-1|TRBV27
CASSLTGTNTEAFF
TGTGCCAGCAGTCTAACCGGGACAAACACTGAAGCTTTCTTT
>NA|TRBD2|TRBJ2-3|TRBV9
CASSLSGGDSDTQYF
TGTGCCAGCTCCTTAAGCGGGGGGGACTCAGATACGCAGTATTTT